The clone carrying this TCR beta chain was counted many times. What it recognizes is unknown. These data are taken from a study of T cells in Graves' hyperthyroidism and ophthalmopathy. Study outcomes and limitations: Most thyroid clonotypes that were expanded above 0.001 also turned up in blood.

The CDR3 runs 17 residues. V gave up 5 bases and J gave up 1 base; unmatched junction bases: 7. In germline, CDR1 is MNHEY, CDR2 SMNVEV (reference sequence). Amplification yielded TCR beta CDR3 regions, with RNA transcripts as the source. First-round RT-PCR of the TCR CDR3 relied on the HTBI primer set. Each CDR3 protein gets one entry after TCRdb re-called the multiplex PCR reads with MiXCR. Among around 580,000 distinct CDR3 sequences, 16% were seen once, and the ten largest hold 15% to 20%. Graves' hyperthyroidism was deemed stable absent ophthalmopathy progression within 18 months. Hyperthyroidism, newly diagnosed and lasting under 2 months, affected patients aged 18 to 65. Lactation, pregnancy, other autoimmune disease or uncontrolled infection excluded patients.

The chain links TRBV27 to TRBJ2-2; 10 nucleotides align to TRBD2. Specimen: blood. The receptor was derived from a woman between 18 and 30 years old with Graves' hyperthyroidism. The CDR3 loop reads CASSAHGLAENTGELFF. CDR3 coding DNA: TGTGCCAGCAGTGCGCACGGACTAGCGGAGAACACCGGGGAGCTGTTTTTT.